This T cell receptor (beta chain) was documented in a study of response to subunit inactivated influenza vaccine (dated by TCRdb to 2016 to 2018). Describing the broader study: To follow how T cells responded to a trivalent subunit inactivated influenza vaccine, the researchers relied on deep quantitative profiling of the T cell receptor repertoire. The paper's findings and limits, for the study overall: It was suggested by the authors that each seasonal influenza vaccination may recruit only a limited number of new T cells.

Sample time point, as interpreted from the label and publication: more than 35 days after influenza vaccine administration. Libraries were constructed by RT-PCR. Sequencing was performed on an Illumina HiSeq 2500. The public reads were reprocessed in TCRdb via fastp at Q25 and MiXCR, keeping in-frame beta chains. All rows with the same CDR3 protein become a single entry with the most common DNA and genes. Recorded for this sample are over 400,000 distinct CDR3 sequences; roughly 9.8% of them occurred a single time. Jointly, the top ten make up 12% of the sample. A few counts support this clonotype. It lacks a known antigen. It has no much larger one-base neighbor in the sample; base qualities were not kept. A distance of 12 bases separates the germline ends of V and J, which lose 4 bases and 2 bases respectively. The CDR3 runs 14 residues from the cysteine to the phenylalanine. Only the CDR3 region is kept as DNA, spanning 42 bases read in frame from base 1. CDR1 is given as SGHDN and CDR2 as FVKESK, both from the germline V gene.

This clonotype originated in a man aged 45-65 years who received an inactivated influenza vaccine. Donor details come from another sample of the same person, matched by shared clones. The specimen comprised PBMCs from blood, sampled about 6 weeks after vaccination. The sequence links TRBV14 to TRBJ2-7; no D gene call is confident. The nucleotide sequence reads TGTGCCAGCAGCCCTTATCCTGGCGCCTACGAGCAGTACTTC. Translation gives CASSPYPGAYEQYF.